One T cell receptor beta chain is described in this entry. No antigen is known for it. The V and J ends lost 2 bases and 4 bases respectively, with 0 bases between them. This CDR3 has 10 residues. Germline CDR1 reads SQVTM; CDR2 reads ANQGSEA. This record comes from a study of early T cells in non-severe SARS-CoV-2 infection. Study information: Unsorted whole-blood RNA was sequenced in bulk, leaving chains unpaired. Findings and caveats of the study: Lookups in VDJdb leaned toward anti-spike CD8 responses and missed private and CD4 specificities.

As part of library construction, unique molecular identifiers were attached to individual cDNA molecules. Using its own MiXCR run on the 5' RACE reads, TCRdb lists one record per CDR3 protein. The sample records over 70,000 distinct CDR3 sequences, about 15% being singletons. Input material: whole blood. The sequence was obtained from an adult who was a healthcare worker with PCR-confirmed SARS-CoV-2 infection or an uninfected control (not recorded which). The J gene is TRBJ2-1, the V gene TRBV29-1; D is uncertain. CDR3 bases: TGCAGCGTTGAATACAATGAGCAGTTCTTC. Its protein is CSVEYNEQFF.